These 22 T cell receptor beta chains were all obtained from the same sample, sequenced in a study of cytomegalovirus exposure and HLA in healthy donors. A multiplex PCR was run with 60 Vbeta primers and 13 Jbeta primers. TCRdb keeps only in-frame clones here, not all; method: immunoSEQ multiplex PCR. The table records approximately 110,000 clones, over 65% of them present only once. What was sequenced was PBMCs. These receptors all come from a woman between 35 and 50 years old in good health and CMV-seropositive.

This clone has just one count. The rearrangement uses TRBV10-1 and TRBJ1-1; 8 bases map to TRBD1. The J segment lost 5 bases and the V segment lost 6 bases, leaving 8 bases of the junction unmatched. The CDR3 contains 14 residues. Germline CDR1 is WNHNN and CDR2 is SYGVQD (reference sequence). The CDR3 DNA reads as TGCGCCAGCAGATTGACAGGGGCGGGGACTGAAGCTTTCTTT. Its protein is CASRLTGAGTEAFF.

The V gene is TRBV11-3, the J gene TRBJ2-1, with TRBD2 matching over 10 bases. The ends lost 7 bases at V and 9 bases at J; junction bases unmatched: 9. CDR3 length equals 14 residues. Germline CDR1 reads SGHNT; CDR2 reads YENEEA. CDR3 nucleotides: TGTGCCAGCAAACTAGCGGGATTTGAGGGTGAGCAGTTCTTC. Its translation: CASKLAGFEGEQFF.

Written as DNA, the CDR3 is TGTGCCAGCAGCTTGGTGGGACAGGGGGTCTATGGCTACACCTTC. This translates into CASSLVGQGVYGYTF. The chain carries TRBV5-4 and TRBJ1-2, with 11 bases matching TRBD1. With V trimmed by 0 bases and J by 4 bases, 2 bases remained unmatched. Germline loops: CDR1 SGHNT, CDR2 YYREEE (reference sequence). The CDR3 is made up of 15 amino acids.

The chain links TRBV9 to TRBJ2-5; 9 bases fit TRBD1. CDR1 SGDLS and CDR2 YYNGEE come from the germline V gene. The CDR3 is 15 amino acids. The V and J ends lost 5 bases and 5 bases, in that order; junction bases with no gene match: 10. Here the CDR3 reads CASRSTGGSWETQYF. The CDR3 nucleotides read TGTGCCAGCAGGTCAACAGGGGGCTCGTGGGAGACCCAGTACTTC.

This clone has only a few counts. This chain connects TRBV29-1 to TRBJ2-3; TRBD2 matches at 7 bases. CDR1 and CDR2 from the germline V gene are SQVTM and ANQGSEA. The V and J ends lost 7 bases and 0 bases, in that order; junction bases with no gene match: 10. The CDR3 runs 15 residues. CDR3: CSGAGLAESTDTQYF. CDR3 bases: TGCAGCGGTGCGGGCCTAGCGGAAAGCACAGATACGCAGTATTTT.

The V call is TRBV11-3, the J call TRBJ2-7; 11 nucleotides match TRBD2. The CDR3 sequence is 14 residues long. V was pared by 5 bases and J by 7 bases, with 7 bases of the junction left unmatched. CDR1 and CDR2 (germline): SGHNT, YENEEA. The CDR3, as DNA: TGTGCCAGCAGCGGGACTAGCGGATGGGAGGAGCAGTACTTC. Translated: CASSGTSGWEEQYF.

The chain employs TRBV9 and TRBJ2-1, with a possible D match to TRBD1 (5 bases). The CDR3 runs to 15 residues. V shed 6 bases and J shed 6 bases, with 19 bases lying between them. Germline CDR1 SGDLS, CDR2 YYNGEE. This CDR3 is CASTIGPGMGNEQFF. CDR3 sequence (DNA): TGTGCCAGCACCATAGGCCCAGGGATGGGCAATGAGCAGTTCTTC.

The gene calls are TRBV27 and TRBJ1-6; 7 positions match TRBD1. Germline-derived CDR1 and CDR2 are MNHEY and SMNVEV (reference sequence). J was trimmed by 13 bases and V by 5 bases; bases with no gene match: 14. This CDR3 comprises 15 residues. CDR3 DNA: TGTGCCAGCAGTACGGACAGGCGGGTGGGGATGCCCCTCCACTTT. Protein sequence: CASSTDRRVGMPLHF.

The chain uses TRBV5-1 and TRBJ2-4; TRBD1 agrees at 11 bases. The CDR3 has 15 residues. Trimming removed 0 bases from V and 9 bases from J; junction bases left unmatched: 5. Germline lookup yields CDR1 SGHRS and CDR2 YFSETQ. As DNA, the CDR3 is TGCGCCAGCAGCTTGGCGGGACAGGGGGGTTCCATTCAGTACTTC. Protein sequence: CASSLAGQGGSIQYF.

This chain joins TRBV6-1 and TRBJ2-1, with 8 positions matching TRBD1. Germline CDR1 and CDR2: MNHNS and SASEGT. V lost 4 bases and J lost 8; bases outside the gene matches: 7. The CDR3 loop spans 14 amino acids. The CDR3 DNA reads TGTGCCAGCAGTGTCCTCACGGACAGGGATGAGCAGTTCTTC. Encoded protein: CASSVLTDRDEQFF.

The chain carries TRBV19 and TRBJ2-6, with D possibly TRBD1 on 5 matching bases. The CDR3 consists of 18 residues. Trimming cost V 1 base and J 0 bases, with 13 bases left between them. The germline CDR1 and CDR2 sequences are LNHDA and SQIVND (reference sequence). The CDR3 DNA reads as TGTGCCAGTAGTATAGGGCACAGGACCAGCTCTGGGGCCAACGTCCTGACTTTC. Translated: CASSIGHRTSSGANVLTF.

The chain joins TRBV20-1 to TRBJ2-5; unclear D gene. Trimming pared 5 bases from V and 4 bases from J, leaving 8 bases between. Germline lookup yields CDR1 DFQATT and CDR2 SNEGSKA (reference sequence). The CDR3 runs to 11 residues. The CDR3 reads CSAPLLETQYF. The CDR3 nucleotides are TGCAGTGCTCCCCTCTTAGAGACCCAGTACTTC.

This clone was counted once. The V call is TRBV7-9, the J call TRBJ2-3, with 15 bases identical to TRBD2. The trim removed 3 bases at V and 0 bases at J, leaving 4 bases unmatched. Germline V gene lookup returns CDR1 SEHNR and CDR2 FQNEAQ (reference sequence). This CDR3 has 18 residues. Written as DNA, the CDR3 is TGTGCCAGCAGCTTGGGACTAGCGGGAGGTGTTAGCACAGATACGCAGTATTTT. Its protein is CASSLGLAGGVSTDTQYF.

CDR3 region: CASSYRGGRMETQYF. Here the CDR3 DNA reads TGTGCCAGCAGCTACCGGGGGGGTAGGATGGAGACCCAGTACTTC. The rearrangement joins TRBV5-4 to TRBJ2-5; 8 bases line up with TRBD2. The CDR3 covers 15 residues. The germline V gene encodes CDR1 SGHNT and CDR2 YYREEE (reference sequence). Trimming at V came to 3 bases and at J to 5 bases, leaving 9 bases not matched to a gene.

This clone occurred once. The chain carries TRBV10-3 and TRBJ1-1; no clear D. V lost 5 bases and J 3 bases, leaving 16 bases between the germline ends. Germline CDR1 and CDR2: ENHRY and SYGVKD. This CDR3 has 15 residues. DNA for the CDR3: TGTGCCATCAGTCCTCGACTCCTCGAAGACACTGAAGCTTTCTTT. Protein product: CAISPRLLEDTEAFF.

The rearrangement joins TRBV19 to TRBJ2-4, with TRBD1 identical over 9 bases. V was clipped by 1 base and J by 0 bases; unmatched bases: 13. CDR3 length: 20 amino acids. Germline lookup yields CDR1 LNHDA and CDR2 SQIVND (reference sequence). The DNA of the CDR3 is TGTGCCAGTAGTATAGCGGTACGGGTGGGGACAGGGCGAGCCAAAAACATTCAGTACTTC. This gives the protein CASSIAVRVGTGRAKNIQYF.

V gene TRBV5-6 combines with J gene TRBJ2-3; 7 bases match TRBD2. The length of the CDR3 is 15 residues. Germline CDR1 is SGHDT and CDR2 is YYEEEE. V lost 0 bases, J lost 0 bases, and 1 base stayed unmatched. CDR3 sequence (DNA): TGTGCCAGCAGCTTGGGGACTAGGAGCACAGATACGCAGTATTTT. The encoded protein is CASSLGTRSTDTQYF.

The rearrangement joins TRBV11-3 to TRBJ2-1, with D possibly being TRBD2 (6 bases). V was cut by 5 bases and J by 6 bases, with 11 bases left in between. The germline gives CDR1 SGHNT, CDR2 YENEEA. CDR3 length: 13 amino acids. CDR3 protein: CASSQTRTNEQFF. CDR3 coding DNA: TGTGCCAGCAGCCAGACTAGGACCAATGAGCAGTTCTTC. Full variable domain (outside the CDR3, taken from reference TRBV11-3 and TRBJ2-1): EAGVVQSPRYKIIEKKQPVAFWCNPISGHNTLYWYLQNLGQGPELLIRYENEEAVDDSQLPKDRFSAERLKGVDSTLKIQPAELGDSAVYLCASSQTRTNEQFFGPGTRLTVL.

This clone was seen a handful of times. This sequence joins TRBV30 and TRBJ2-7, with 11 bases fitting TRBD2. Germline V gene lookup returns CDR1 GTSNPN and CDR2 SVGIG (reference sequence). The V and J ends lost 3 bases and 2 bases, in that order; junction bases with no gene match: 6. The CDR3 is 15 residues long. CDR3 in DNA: TGTGCCTGGAGGGAACTAGCGGGAGTGCCCTACGAGCAGTACTTC. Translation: CAWRELAGVPYEQYF.

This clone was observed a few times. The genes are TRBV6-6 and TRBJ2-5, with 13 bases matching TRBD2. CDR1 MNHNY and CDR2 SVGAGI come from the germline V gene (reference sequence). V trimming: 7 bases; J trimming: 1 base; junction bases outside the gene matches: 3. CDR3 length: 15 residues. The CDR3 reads CASTRLAGGQETQYF. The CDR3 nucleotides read TGTGCCAGCACCCGACTAGCGGGGGGCCAAGAGACCCAGTACTTC.

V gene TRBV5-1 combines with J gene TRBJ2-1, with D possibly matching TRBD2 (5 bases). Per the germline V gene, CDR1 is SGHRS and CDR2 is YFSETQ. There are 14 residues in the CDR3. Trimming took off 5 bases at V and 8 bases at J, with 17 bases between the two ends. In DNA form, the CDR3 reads TGCGCCAGCAGTCCATCTCCCCCGGGGTATGAGCAGTTCTTC. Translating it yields CASSPSPPGYEQFF.

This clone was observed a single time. CDR3 region: CASRGRYSNQPQHF. CDR3 nucleotide sequence: TGTGCCAGCCGGGGGAGGTATAGCAATCAGCCCCAGCATTTT. The V and J genes are TRBV2 and TRBJ1-5, with D possibly matching TRBD1 (5 bases). The germline V gene encodes CDR1 SNHLY and CDR2 FYNNEI. V gave up 8 bases and J gave up 0 bases, with 11 bases separating them. This CDR3 is 14 amino acids long.